The 31 T cell receptor beta chains below come from one sample, sequenced in a study of T cells in Graves' hyperthyroidism and ophthalmopathy. RNA transcripts gave rise to amplified TCR beta CDR3 regions. Carried out on the TCR CDR3, a first-round RT-PCR used the HTBI primer set. Each CDR3 protein gets one entry after TCRdb re-called the multiplex PCR reads with MiXCR. The sample gives approximately 330,000 distinct CDR3 sequences, 12% to 15% of which show up once; around 32% is in the top ten. Sequenced sample: blood. These receptors were collected from a woman aged 40-49 years with Graves' ophthalmopathy.

This clonotype was counted at least ten times. The CDR3 nucleotides are TGTGCCATCACCGAAGGGAGCAGGGGGTATGGCTACACCTTC. Its protein is CAITEGSRGYGYTF. The V call is TRBV10-3, the J call TRBJ1-2, with 7 nucleotides matching TRBD1. The CDR3 totals 14 residues. The germline CDR1 and CDR2 sequences are ENHRY and SYGVKD. The V segment lost 7 bases and the J segment 5 bases; nucleotides outside the gene matches: 10.

This sequence joins TRBV29-1 and TRBJ2-4; TRBD2 matches 8 bases. After removal of 6 bases from V and 4 bases from J, the junction contained 11 bases not matched to a gene. This CDR3 comprises 15 residues. Germline CDR1 reads SQVTM; CDR2 reads ANQGSEA. CDR3 protein: CSVSGGGFKKNIQYF. The CDR3 region has the DNA TGCAGCGTCTCGGGAGGGGGTTTTAAAAAAAACATTCAGTACTTC.

The V gene is TRBV7-9, the J gene TRBJ2-2; 8 nucleotides line up with TRBD2. From germline, CDR1 is SEHNR and CDR2 FQNEAQ (reference sequence). V lost 6 bases to trimming and J lost 6 bases; unmatched junction nucleotides: 12. The CDR3 spans 16 residues. The CDR3 protein is CASRQSGRSGPGELFF. The CDR3 DNA reads as TGTGCCAGCAGACAAAGCGGGAGATCAGGCCCCGGGGAGCTGTTTTTT.

This clonotype has a count of ten or more. This chain's CDR3 is CASSATTQYPYEQYF. In DNA form, the CDR3 reads TGTGCCAGCAGCGCCACGACCCAGTACCCCTACGAGCAGTACTTC. The chain recombines TRBV2 with TRBJ2-7; no clear D. This CDR3 comprises 15 residues. CDR1 and CDR2 from the germline V gene are SNHLY and FYNNEI. Between the trimmed V and J ends, which lost 6 bases and 2 bases, there was a span of 17 bases. Complete variable domain (other parts from reference TRBV2 and TRBJ2-7): EPEVTQTPSHQVTQMGQEVILRCVPISNHLYFYWYRQILGQKVEFLVSFYNNEISEKSEIFDDQFSVERPDGSNFTLKIRSTKLEDSAMYFCASSATTQYPYEQYFGPGTRLTVT.

V is TRBV18 and J is TRBJ1-6, with a possible D match to TRBD1 (5 bases). Germline CDR1 KGHSH, CDR2 LQKENI. This CDR3 comprises 14 residues. Trimming cost V 2 bases and J 10 bases, with 12 bases left between them. CDR3 loop: CASSPITGPSPLHF. DNA of the CDR3: TGTGCCAGCTCACCAATCACAGGTCCCTCACCCCTCCACTTT.

This clonotype came up many times. The rearrangement links TRBV11-2 to TRBJ2-3; no reliable D call. V lost 6 bases to trimming and J lost 4 bases, with 8 bases between them. CDR3 length: 12 residues. Germline V CDR1 and CDR2: SGHAT, FQNNGV. DNA for the CDR3: TGTGCCAGCAGGATAGGGTCAGATACGCAGTATTTT. Its protein product is CASRIGSDTQYF. The full variable domain, completed using reference TRBV11-2 and TRBJ2-3, is EAGVAQSPRYKIIEKRQSVAFWCNPISGHATLYWYQQILGQGPKLLIQFQNNGVVDDSQLPKDRFSAERLKGVDSTLKIQPAKLEDSAVYLCASRIGSDTQYFGPGTRLTVL.

This clonotype was seen ten or more times. This chain joins TRBV29-1 and TRBJ2-3; the D is unclear. The CDR3 sequence is 12 residues long. From germline, CDR1 is SQVTM and CDR2 ANQGSEA. V lost 6 bases, J lost 0 bases, and 7 bases lay in between. The CDR3, as DNA: TGCAGCGTCATAGGGAGCACAGATACGCAGTATTTT. Translating it yields CSVIGSTDTQYF.

This clonotype appeared a single time. The CDR3 spells CASRQSAGTKSSYEQYF. CDR3 nucleotides: TGCGCCAGCAGACAATCCGCGGGGACGAAGAGCTCCTACGAGCAGTACTTC. The rearrangement uses TRBV4-1 and TRBJ2-7, with D possibly being TRBD2 (6 bases). Germline V lookup: CDR1 MGHRA, CDR2 YSYEKL. The CDR3 runs to 17 residues. Deletions cut 6 bases from V and 0 bases from J, with 21 bases between.

This clonotype appeared many times. V is TRBV9 and J is TRBJ2-2; no reliable D call. The V gene's germline CDR1 is SGDLS and CDR2 YYNGEE. This CDR3 spans 12 amino acids. The germline V and J ends were trimmed by 0 bases and 7 bases, with 4 bases remaining between them. As DNA, the CDR3 is TGTGCCAGCAGCGTAGTCAGCGGGGAGCTGTTTTTT. Protein: CASSVVSGELFF. The full variable domain, its missing parts supplied by reference TRBV9 and TRBJ2-2, is DSGVTQTPKHLITATGQRVTLRCSPRSGDLSVYWYQQSLDQGLQFLIQYYNGEERAKGNILERFSAQQFPDLHSELNLSSLELGDSALYFCASSVVSGELFFGEGSRLTVL.

This clonotype was counted many times. The genes are TRBV12-3 or TRBV12-4 and TRBJ2-5; 10 bases fit TRBD1. The junction had 7 bases not matched to a gene; V was cut back by 4 bases and J by 5 bases. This CDR3 comprises 15 residues. This CDR3 reads CASSSGTGVGETQYF. CDR3 nucleotide sequence: TGTGCCAGCAGTTCTGGGACAGGGGTCGGGGAGACCCAGTACTTC.

In its sample, this clonotype was seen many times. The genes are TRBV7-9 and TRBJ2-1, with D hard to call. The V end lost 5 bases, the J end lost 4 bases, and 15 bases lay between the germline ends. CDR1 and CDR2 from the germline V gene are SEHNR and FQNEAQ (reference sequence). This CDR3 region has 15 residues. The CDR3 spells CASSPHRKLYNEQFF. The CDR3 DNA sequence: TGTGCCAGCAGCCCTCACCGGAAGCTTTACAATGAGCAGTTCTTC.

This clonotype was recorded at least ten times. The chain is built from TRBV7-8 and TRBJ2-7; either TRBD1 or TRBD2 may supply D (5 bases each). V was shortened by 2 bases and J by 2 bases, with 22 bases between the two germline ends. Germline-derived CDR1 and CDR2 are SGHVS and FQNEAQ. The CDR3 contains 18 residues. CDR3 residues: CASSLHFAGTDIPYEQYF. In DNA, the CDR3 is TGTGCCAGCAGCTTACACTTTGCCGGGACCGATATCCCCTACGAGCAGTACTTC.

This clonotype was recorded many times. The chain carries TRBV28 and TRBJ1-1, with D unresolved. The germline CDR1 and CDR2 sequences are MDHEN and SYDVKM. Trimming pared 2 bases from V and 1 base from J, leaving 14 bases between. The CDR3 is made up of 16 amino acids. CDR3 loop: CASSLPRPFPNTEAFF. The CDR3, as DNA: TGTGCCAGCAGTTTACCTCGACCCTTCCCGAACACTGAAGCTTTCTTT.

This clonotype was detected ten times or more. The rearrangement links TRBV13 to TRBJ1-1, with 7 bases matching TRBD1. This CDR3 contains 11 residues. From germline, CDR1 is PRHDT and CDR2 FYEKMQ (reference sequence). The junction had 5 bases not matched to a gene; V was cut back by 8 bases and J by 8 bases. The CDR3 region is CASGKGAEAFF. In DNA, the CDR3 is TGTGCCAGCGGAAAGGGGGCGGAAGCTTTCTTT. The full variable domain, rest sourced from reference TRBV13 and TRBJ1-1, is AAGVIQSPRHLIKEKRETATLKCYPIPRHDTVYWYQQGPGQDPQFLISFYEKMQSDKGSIPDRFSAQQFSDYHSELNMSSLELGDSALYFCASGKGAEAFFGQGTRLTVV.

This clonotype turned up a few times. The genes are TRBV29-1 and TRBJ2-2; maybe TRBD2 (5 bases). Trimming shortened V by 5 bases and J by 10 bases, and 17 bases separated the two germline ends. This CDR3 is 13 amino acids long. In germline, CDR1 is SQVTM, CDR2 ANQGSEA. CDR3 sequence: CSVSGLGIEELFF. DNA for the CDR3: TGCAGCGTTTCCGGACTGGGGATAGAGGAGCTGTTTTTT.

The J gene is TRBJ2-2, the V gene TRBV28; D is unclear. Germline-derived CDR1 and CDR2 are MDHEN and SYDVKM. This CDR3 has 12 amino acids. Trimming took 2 bases from V and 6 from J, leaving 4 bases between them. CDR3 sequence reads: CASSLSPGELFF. The CDR3 nucleotides read TGTGCCAGCAGTTTAAGCCCCGGGGAGCTGTTTTTT.

This clonotype was counted between two and nine times. One end of the junction does not line up with germline, which may come from a read error. V and J are TRBV27 and TRBJ2-7; D uncertain. The CDR3 spans 11 residues. Germline assignment: CDR1 MNHEY and CDR2 SMNVEV (reference sequence). The CDR3 is CAGSSAYEQYF. The CDR3 DNA reads as TGTGCCGGCAGTTCCGCCTACGAGCAGTACTTC.

This clonotype occurred a few times. A much larger clone differs by one base, so this may be a read error. The gene calls are TRBV7-2 and TRBJ2-7; 7 nucleotides agree with TRBD1. Trimming at V came to 5 bases and at J to 0 bases, leaving 7 bases not matched to a gene. Germline lookup yields CDR1 SGHTA and CDR2 FQGNSA. This CDR3 spans 15 amino acids. The CDR3 loop reads CASSPPGQPSYEQYF. CDR3 coding DNA: TGTGCCAGCAGCCCGCCGGGACAGCCCTCCTACGAGCAGTACTTC.

This clonotype was recorded many times. The chain couples TRBV20-1 to TRBJ2-7; 9 bases align to TRBD1. The CDR3 is made up of 15 amino acids. The germline V gene encodes CDR1 DFQATT and CDR2 SNEGSKA (reference sequence). The trim removed 1 base at V and 5 bases at J, leaving 9 bases unmatched. The chain's CDR3 is CSARVVPGQGNEQYF. CDR3 bases: TGCAGTGCTAGAGTTGTCCCGGGACAGGGAAACGAGCAGTACTTC.

In its sample, this clonotype was seen many times. The chain carries TRBV19 and TRBJ1-5; D is possibly TRBD1 (6 bases). V was trimmed by 3 bases and J by 1 base, leaving 13 bases between them. The CDR3 loop spans 16 amino acids. Germline loops: CDR1 LNHDA, CDR2 SQIVND (reference sequence). CDR3 DNA: TGTGCCAGTAGTATTTGGGGGGCAGAAAGCAATCAGCCCCAGCATTTT. Translated, it gives CASSIWGAESNQPQHF.

As to this clonotype: A much larger clone sits a single nucleotide away, making a read error possible. The chain links TRBV3-1 to TRBJ1-1; tentative D call: TRBD1 (5 bases). Germline CDR1 is LGHDT and CDR2 is YNNKEL (reference sequence). This CDR3 has 14 residues. Trimming shortened V by 1 base and J by 6 bases, and 12 bases separated the two germline ends. The CDR3 region has the DNA TGTGCCAGCAGCCAAGTTCCGTGGGGGGCTGAAGCTTTCTTT. Amino acids: CASSQVPWGAEAFF.

This clonotype was counted between two and nine times. DNA for the CDR3: TGTGCCAGCAGCTTAGCGACCTTGCAGGGCACAGATACGCAGTATTTT. This translates into CASSLATLQGTDTQYF. This chain links TRBV7-9 with TRBJ2-3; no definite D call. V lost 0 bases, J lost 1 base, and 11 bases lay in between. The CDR3 length is 16 residues. Germline V gene sequence: CDR1 SEHNR, CDR2 FQNEAQ (reference sequence).

There are a few counts of this clonotype. The chain has TRBV7-9 and TRBJ1-2, with 7 bases identical to TRBD1. This CDR3 spans 13 amino acids. The trim removed 3 bases at V and 8 bases at J, leaving 6 bases unmatched. Germline V gene sequence: CDR1 SEHNR, CDR2 FQNEAQ (reference sequence). The CDR3 here is CASSFTGAGGYTF. CDR3 in DNA: TGTGCCAGCAGCTTCACAGGGGCGGGGGGCTACACCTTC.

A few counts support this clonotype. This chain connects TRBV19 to TRBJ1-1; D unclear. Germline V lookup: CDR1 LNHDA, CDR2 SQIVND (reference sequence). The CDR3 contains 13 residues. With 3 bases removed from V and 1 base from J, the gap between germline ends came to 6 bases. CDR3 in amino acids: CASSISANTEAFF. CDR3 coding DNA: TGTGCCAGTAGTATTTCCGCGAACACTGAAGCTTTCTTT.

The chain combines TRBV7-2 with TRBJ2-7; a possible D gene is TRBD2 (6 bases). Germline CDR1 and CDR2: SGHTA and FQGNSA. V was shortened by 2 bases and J by 0 bases, with 11 bases between the two germline ends. The CDR3 covers 15 residues. The CDR3 nucleotides read TGTGCCAGCAGCTTATCGGGGGTAACCTCCTACGAGCAGTACTTC. This gives the protein CASSLSGVTSYEQYF.

This clonotype showed up many times. V and J are TRBV9 and TRBJ2-2, with D perhaps TRBD1 (5 bases). CDR1 SGDLS and CDR2 YYNGEE come from the germline V gene. Trimming pared 4 bases from V and 0 bases from J, leaving 10 bases between. CDR3 length: 15 residues. This CDR3 reads CASSLQASNTGELFF. CDR3 coding DNA: TGTGCCAGCAGCTTACAGGCGTCGAACACCGGGGAGCTGTTTTTT.

This clonotype was seen ten or more times. The chain carries TRBV20-1 and TRBJ1-1; 9 bases are a match to TRBD1. The germline gives CDR1 DFQATT, CDR2 SNEGSKA (reference sequence). J was trimmed by 4 bases and V by 6 bases; bases with no gene match: 6. CDR3 length equals 13 residues. This CDR3 reads CSAPGQGITEAFF. The CDR3 coding sequence is TGCAGTGCCCCAGGACAGGGGATCACTGAAGCTTTCTTT.

This clonotype was detected only a few times. This sequence joins TRBV14 and TRBJ1-3; no definite D call. Trimming shortened V by 0 bases and J by 0 bases, and 9 bases separated the two germline ends. The germline gives CDR1 SGHDN, CDR2 FVKESK. CDR3 length equals 16 residues. The CDR3 protein is CASSQDGGSSGNTIYF. In nucleotides, the CDR3 is TGTGCCAGCAGCCAAGATGGAGGGAGCTCTGGAAACACCATATATTTT.

The chain links TRBV10-1 to TRBJ1-1; 9 bases match TRBD1. The CDR3 covers 15 residues. Germline V gene lookup returns CDR1 WNHNN and CDR2 SYGVQD (reference sequence). With 6 bases clipped from V and 5 bases from J, the junction kept 10 bases outside the gene matches. CDR3: CASRSKQGAGTEAFF. Written as DNA, the CDR3 is TGCGCCAGCAGATCTAAACAGGGGGCTGGGACTGAAGCTTTCTTT.

This chain joins TRBV6-1 and TRBJ2-1; D unclear. V was clipped by 3 bases and J by 1 base, with 10 bases between them. Germline values: CDR1 MNHNS, CDR2 SASEGT. The CDR3 sequence is 15 residues long. CDR3 sequence (DNA): TGTGCCAGCAGTGATATGACCCGGTCCTACAATGAGCAGTTCTTC. It translates to CASSDMTRSYNEQFF.

The chain recombines TRBV20-1 with TRBJ2-1, with 12 bases that match TRBD2. Trimming removed 6 bases from V and 4 bases from J; junction bases left unmatched: 4. CDR3 length: 14 residues. CDR1 is DFQATT, CDR2 SNEGSKA, per germline (reference sequence). This CDR3 reads CSAHTSGGYNEQFF. The CDR3 DNA sequence: TGCAGTGCCCATACTAGCGGGGGGTACAATGAGCAGTTCTTC.